This T cell receptor (beta chain) was identified during a study of T cell responses to AZD1222 COVID-19 vaccine (dated by TCRdb to the early 2020s). General notes on the study: AZD1222 recipients with second doses at about 4 weeks or about 12 weeks were pooled, because spike-specific TCR depth and breadth did not differ between schedules. A total of about 230 trial participants underwent TCR sequencing, of whom around 200 received two doses of AZD1222 and some 26 received two doses of the MenACWY control vaccine. Enrollment into the trials was organized by age into subgroups of 18-55, 56-69 and 70-plus years, and those subgroups contained approximately 160, 26 and 62 TCR-sequenced participants, respectively.

Taken from cysteine to phenylalanine, the CDR3 has 15 residues. Only the CDR3 region is kept as DNA, spanning 45 bases read in frame from base 1. In the germline V gene (reference sequence), CDR1 corresponds to SGHNT and CDR2 to YYREEE. Trimming accounts for 4 bases at V and 4 bases at J, while the number of junction bases matched to no gene is 7. In the case of this clone: This receptor's antigen is unknown. Base quality data are lacking; no much larger clone is found one base away.

Results the study describes overall, beyond this receptor: After two AZD1222 doses, spike-specific TCR breadth and depth were significantly higher than at day 0 and than in MenACWY recipients. In the small 56-69-year group, the increase in depth fell short of significance, most likely because of low power. Reportedly, almost half of the unique spike-specific TCRs recognized epitopes lying outside the regions that are mutated in the B.1.351 and B.1.1.7 variants. Conclusions about previously exposed vaccinees were limited because only a handful of AZD1222 recipients were SARS-CoV-2 seropositive at baseline. CD4 TCRs associated with the vaccine covered the entire spike protein, and the dominant responses were in regions 160-218 and 743-854. Because no day 14 peak-response samples were available, repertoires were characterized only after the peak T cell response. Participants were mostly white British, with more females than males. The authors suggested clonal diversity may have been underestimated.

The CDR3 regions of human TCRbeta chains were analyzed by immunosequencing. As for the authors' bioinformatics: TCRs in the repertoires were matched against a reference library of SARS-CoV-2-specific TCRs that had been generated with the MIRA antigen-specificity platform. Breadth was defined as the fraction of unique TCRs that were SARS-CoV-2-associated. Depth was defined as the fraction of total T cells that were SARS-CoV-2-associated. Using the MIRA data, each spike-specific TCR was assigned both to the spike region to which the TCR was reactive and to a CD4 or CD8 class. Log10-transformed breadth and depth values were compared by one-way ANOVA with Sidak's multiple comparisons tests. What TCRdb holds here is the immuneACCESS table cut down to in-frame rearrangements. Part of the clones is not present; checked against another copy, under half of the missing clones reflect an unresolved V gene, and the others are unexplained. From that table come the V and J calls and clone size; the DNA was used to work out D and trimming. The sample table lists over 100,000 clones, 94% of them with a count of one. Roughly 6.6% of the sample is held by the ten biggest clonotypes.

Interpreted using the paper, the time point label stands for: baseline before first vaccination. The vaccinee samples were drawn from two UK trials, COV001 and COV002, one of which was a single-blind randomized controlled phase 2/3 trial testing AZD1222 (ChAdOx1 nCoV-19) in healthy adults. For TCRbeta chain sequencing, PBMC samples from trial participants were taken at day 0 and at day 28 after the second dose. Sequences were derived from peripheral blood, sampled on day 0 of AZD1222 vaccination. This receptor was obtained from an adult in good health. The chain uses TRBV5-4 and TRBJ1-1; 10 middle bases align to TRBD1. The CDR3 corresponds to CASSQKDRGSTEAFF. The bases read TGTGCCAGCAGCCAAAAGGACAGGGGGTCCACTGAAGCTTTCTTT.